The 18 T cell receptor beta chains below were found in one sample sequenced in a study of blood T cell repertoires in COVID-19. TCRdb's table, derived via immunoSEQ multiplex PCR, lists solely in-frame clones and lacks some. The repertoire holds 150,000 or so clones, with about 87% as singletons. The specimen was peripheral blood. The receptors come from a man aged 60-69 years with COVID-19, enrolled during active disease.

J is TRBJ1-4 and V is TRBV5-4; D not resolved. CDR3 size: 14 residues. Germline CDR1 SGHNT, CDR2 YYREEE (reference sequence). V gave up 2 bases and J gave up 3 bases, with 8 bases separating them. The CDR3 sequence: CASSFPGANEKLFF. CDR3 in DNA: TGTGCCAGCAGCTTTCCCGGGGCTAATGAAAAACTGTTTTTT.

This chain uses TRBV19 with TRBJ1-2; 8 bases are a match to TRBD1. J lost 3 bases, V lost 1 base, and 4 bases had no gene match. This CDR3 has 15 amino acids. Per germline, CDR1 LNHDA and CDR2 SQIVND (reference sequence). CDR3: CASSIASTGDYGYTF. DNA of the CDR3: TGTGCCAGTAGTATAGCCTCGACAGGGGACTATGGCTACACCTTC.

The V gene is TRBV29-1, the J gene TRBJ2-5; 14 nucleotides match TRBD2. CDR1 and CDR2 (germline): SQVTM, ANQGSEA. J gave up 4 bases and V 8 bases, and 6 bases lay outside the gene matches. The CDR3 has 14 amino acids. The CDR3 spells CSTSGLAGGETQYF. Here the CDR3 DNA reads TGCAGCACCAGTGGACTAGCGGGAGGAGAGACCCAGTACTTC.

The chain uses TRBV19 and TRBJ1-1; D ambiguous. Germline V gene data show CDR1 as LNHDA and CDR2 as SQIVND (reference sequence). The CDR3 covers 17 residues. The V end was cut by 3 bases, the J end by 4 bases, with 21 bases between. CDR3 protein: CASSMAQLLTGGTEAFF. The CDR3, as DNA: TGTGCCAGTAGTATGGCGCAGTTACTTACGGGTGGCACTGAAGCTTTCTTT. Complete variable domain (other parts from reference TRBV19 and TRBJ1-1): DGGITQSPKYLFRKEGQNVTLSCEQNLNHDAMYWYRQDPGQGLRLIYYSQIVNDFQKGDIAEGYSVSREKKESFPLTVTSAQKNPTAFYLCASSMAQLLTGGTEAFFGQGTRLTVV.

This clone was detected only a few times. The V gene is TRBV7-3, the J gene TRBJ1-6, with D uncertain. Deletions cut 6 bases from V and 14 bases from J, with 14 bases between. This CDR3 region has 12 residues. Per the germline V gene, CDR1 is SGHTA and CDR2 is FQGTGA. The CDR3 DNA is TGTGCCAGCAGTCCCGGAGGAAAAACCCTCCACTTT. Its protein is CASSPGGKTLHF. Full variable domain (remainder filled in from reference TRBV7-3 and TRBJ1-6): GAGVSQTPSNKVTEKGKYVELRCDPISGHTALYWYRQSLGQGPEFLIYFQGTGAADDSGLPNDRFFAVRPEGSVSTLKIQRTERGDSAVYLCASSPGGKTLHFGNGTRLTVT.

This clone was recorded only once. J is TRBJ1-2 and V is TRBV27, with 7 positions matching TRBD1. Unmatched junction bases numbered 5, after V lost 5 bases and J lost 8 bases. The CDR3 contains 12 residues. Germline V lookup: CDR1 MNHEY, CDR2 SMNVEV (reference sequence). CDR3 in amino acids: CASSTLQGGYTF. As DNA, the CDR3 is TGTGCCAGCAGTACCCTACAGGGGGGCTACACCTTC.

This sequence joins TRBV6-5 and TRBJ2-7; TRBD1 matches 9 bases. This CDR3 contains 16 residues. The trim removed 4 bases at V and 0 bases at J, leaving 7 bases unmatched. Germline V gives CDR1 MNHEY, CDR2 SVGAGI. In DNA form, the CDR3 reads TGTGCCAGCAGTTCTCCTAGGACAGGGGCCTCCTACGAGCAGTACTTC. It encodes CASSSPRTGASYEQYF.

This chain connects TRBV5-1 to TRBJ2-2; TRBD2 matches at 9 bases. The CDR3 runs to 15 residues. Germline values: CDR1 SGHRS, CDR2 YFSETQ. V lost 9 bases, J lost 7 bases, and 13 bases stayed unmatched. The CDR3 DNA reads as TGCGCCACCATGGTGTGGCGGGGGGGCCACGGGGAGCTGTTTTTT. It codes for CATMVWRGGHGELFF. The full variable domain, completed using reference TRBV5-1 and TRBJ2-2, is KAGVTQTPRYLIKTRGQQVTLSCSPISGHRSVSWYQQTPGQGLQFLFEYFSETQRNKGNFPGRFSGRQFSNSRSEMNVSTLELGDSALYLCATMVWRGGHGELFFGEGSRLTVL.

The chain employs TRBV6-4 and TRBJ1-2; a weak D match, TRBD1 (5 bases). Trimming took 0 bases from V and 5 from J, leaving 10 bases between them. Looked up from germline, CDR1 is MRHNA and CDR2 is SNTAGT. CDR3 length: 14 residues. CDR3 sequence (DNA): TGTGCCAGCAGTGACTCAGGGGTCGGATATGGCTACACCTTC. Encoded protein: CASSDSGVGYGYTF.

J is TRBJ1-5 and V is TRBV6-2 or TRBV6-3; tentatively, D is TRBD1 (5 bases). The CDR3 runs 16 residues. The germline V gene encodes CDR1 MNHEY and CDR2 SVGEGT. Trimming cost V 5 bases and J 3 bases, with 17 bases left between them. The CDR3 coding sequence is TGTGCCAGCAGTACACGACAGCACGGAAACAATCAGCCCCAGCATTTT. As protein: CASSTRQHGNNQPQHF.

This clone was seen only a few times. The chain is built from TRBV27 and TRBJ2-7; tentatively, D is TRBD2 (5 bases). The V gene lost 6 bases and the J gene lost 6 bases, with 21 bases spanning the gap. Germline CDR1 and CDR2: MNHEY and SMNVEV (reference sequence). The CDR3 consists of 15 residues. The CDR3 loop reads CASSPSDTGSREQYF. CDR3 nucleotides: TGTGCCAGCAGCCCCTCCGACACGGGGTCTCGCGAGCAGTACTTC.

The gene calls are TRBV18 and TRBJ1-2; 8 nucleotides agree with TRBD1. V lost 3 bases to trimming and J lost 13 bases; unmatched junction nucleotides: 10. This CDR3 has 13 residues. From germline, CDR1 is KGHSH and CDR2 LQKENI. Written as DNA, the CDR3 is TGTGCCAGCTCACCCTTGGGACAGGACGCGGCCACCTTC. This codes for CASSPLGQDAATF.

V usage is TRBV28 and J usage is TRBJ1-6; D is perhaps TRBD1 (6 bases). CDR1 is MDHEN and CDR2 is SYDVKM in the germline V gene. CDR3 length equals 14 residues. V lost 5 bases and J 7 bases, leaving 12 bases between the germline ends. In DNA, the CDR3 is TGTGCCAGCAGTCTTATCGACAGGAATTCACCCCTCCACTTT. Protein: CASSLIDRNSPLHF.

V usage is TRBV28 and J usage is TRBJ2-7; 8 bases are shared with TRBD1. The CDR3 extends over 15 amino acids. V lost 4 bases, J lost 3 bases, and 8 bases stayed unmatched. Germline V CDR1 and CDR2: MDHEN, SYDVKM. The CDR3 DNA follows: TGTGCCAGCAGTTACACCGGGACAGGAGGCTACGAGCAGTACTTC. This translates into CASSYTGTGGYEQYF.

This chain connects TRBV5-4 to TRBJ1-3; D perhaps matches TRBD1 (5 bases). Deletions cut 4 bases from V and 4 bases from J, with 15 bases between. Germline CDR1 SGHNT, CDR2 YYREEE (reference sequence). The CDR3 has 15 amino acids. CDR3 bases: TGTGCCAGCAGCGGGGCACCGGGGGGAGGAAACACCATATATTTT. Translating gives CASSGAPGGGNTIYF.

The table lists this clone with many counts. This chain uses TRBV28 with TRBJ2-5; 11 positions agree with TRBD2. Germline-derived CDR1 and CDR2 are MDHEN and SYDVKM. With 5 bases clipped from V and 2 bases from J, the junction kept 7 bases outside the gene matches. CDR3 length equals 16 residues. Here the CDR3 reads CASSIPGTSGQETQYF. For the CDR3, the DNA is TGTGCCAGCAGTATCCCCGGGACTAGCGGACAAGAGACCCAGTACTTC.

With respect to this clone: The junction shows a germline mismatch at one end, possibly a read error. This rearrangement joins TRBV7-7 to TRBJ2-7; D not resolved. CDR3 size: 18 residues. Germline V gene lookup returns CDR1 SSHAT and CDR2 FNYEAQ (reference sequence). CDR3 nucleotide sequence: TGTGCTAGCAGCTTAGGATGCAGATCCAATCACCCCTCCTACGAGCAGTACTTC. Translation gives CASSLGCRSNHPSYEQYF. Filled out from reference TRBV7-7 and TRBJ2-7, the complete variable domain reads GAGVSQSPRYKVTKRGQDVTLRCDPISSHATLYWYQQALGQGPEFLTYFNYEAQPDKSGLPSDRFSAERPEGSISTLTIQRTEQRDSAMYRCASSLGCRSNHPSYEQYFGPGTRLTVT.

This sequence joins TRBV6-4 and TRBJ1-2; possible D gene TRBD1, 6 bases. CDR1 MRHNA and CDR2 SNTAGT come from the germline V gene. V was cut by 1 base and J by 8 bases, with 14 bases left in between. This CDR3 has 14 amino acids. The CDR3 coding sequence is TGTGCCAGCAGTGACTTTGGGCAGGGGAGCGGCTACACCTTC. This translates into CASSDFGQGSGYTF.